These 2 T cell receptor beta chains were sequenced from one sample in a study of vaccination effects on CD4 cells after COVID-19. TCRdb's table, derived via immunoSEQ multiplex PCR, lists solely in-frame clones and lacks some. The data contain 20,000 or so clones, approximately 74% of them singletons. Their antigen targets remain unknown. Under the ViraFEST assay, PBMC were stimulated with viral peptide pools so that antigen-specific CD4+ T cells expanded. Sequencing was performed afterwards. CD4+ T cells were isolated after about nine days of culture. Documented for the person is a PCR-confirmed SARS-CoV-2 infection occurring between March and December 2020. Sequencing used CD4+ T cells from PBMCs cultured with SARS-CoV-2 spike peptides, obtained before COVID-19 vaccination. Source of these receptors: a human donor who had a prior SARS-CoV-2 infection.

The rearrangement links TRBV11-3 to TRBJ2-5; maybe TRBD1 (5 bases). The length of the CDR3 is 14 residues. The V gene lost 4 bases and the J gene lost 0 bases, with 9 bases spanning the gap. Germline V gene data show CDR1 as SGHNT and CDR2 as YENEEA. CDR3 sequence: CASSSRQNQETQYF. The DNA of the CDR3 is TGTGCCAGCAGCTCCAGACAGAACCAAGAGACCCAGTACTTC.

The V and J genes are TRBV7-3 and TRBJ2-3; D is undetermined. From germline, CDR1 is SGHTA and CDR2 FQGTGA. Trimming cost V 3 bases and J 1 base, with 5 bases left between them. The CDR3 is 13 amino acids. This chain's CDR3 is CASSFPGTDTQYF. The CDR3 bases are TGTGCCAGCAGCTTTCCCGGCACAGATACGCAGTATTTT.